These 26 T cell receptor beta chains were all obtained from the same sample, sequenced in a study of persistence of HIV-infected CD4 T cells. Overlapping HIV-1 Gag 15-mer peptides at roughly 1 ug per peptide per mL were used. Responding CD4+ T cells were sorted by upregulation of both CD40 ligand and CD69. No antigen has been identified for these receptors. This was the immunoSEQ version 4 assay in survey mode. Sequenced by immunoSEQ multiplex PCR; TCRdb stores in-frame clones only, minus some. The sample gives tens of thousands of clones, 65% to 75% of which show up once; approximately 1.5% is in the top ten. The input for sequencing was CD4+ T cells sorted from PBMCs after approximately 19-hour stimulation, taken from a patient who received antiretroviral therapy. These receptors came from an adult man with HIV who was CMV-seropositive.

The CDR3 loop is CASVDRLSSGNTIYF. The DNA of the CDR3 is TGTGCCAGCGTGGACCGCCTGAGCTCTGGAAACACCATATATTTT. The chain recombines TRBV6-5 with TRBJ1-3, with D hard to call. The V end was cut by 8 bases, the J end by 0 bases, with 14 bases between. Germline V gene sequence: CDR1 MNHEY, CDR2 SVGAGI. This CDR3 has 15 residues.

This clone is a singleton in its sample. This chain joins TRBV5-5 and TRBJ1-1; D might be TRBD1 (5 bases). V gave up 4 bases and J gave up 8 bases, with 18 bases separating them. The CDR3 loop spans 14 amino acids. Per the germline V gene, CDR1 is SGHKS and CDR2 is YYEKEE (reference sequence). CDR3 amino acids: CASSLKPSGLEAFF. CDR3 DNA sequence: TGTGCCAGCAGCCTGAAACCCTCGGGACTGGAAGCTTTCTTT.

This clone came up once. This chain links TRBV2 with TRBJ1-2; no definite D call. There are 15 residues in the CDR3. V shed 10 bases and J shed 5 bases, with 23 bases lying between them. Germline lookup yields CDR1 SNHLY and CDR2 FYNNEI. CDR3 region: CATPIASDRTYGYTF. DNA for the CDR3: TGTGCCACCCCCATCGCATCAGACCGAACTTATGGCTACACCTTC.

This chain links TRBV18 with TRBJ1-6; weak D call: TRBD1 (5 bases). CDR3 size: 14 residues. Per the germline V gene, CDR1 is KGHSH and CDR2 is LQKENI. Trimming left V 0 bases short and J 10 bases short, with 10 bases between. DNA of the CDR3: TGTGCCAGCTCACCACCCCAGGGCAGGTCACCCCTCCACTTT. Amino acid sequence: CASSPPQGRSPLHF.

This clone is deemed medium-sized. This chain connects TRBV4-1 to TRBJ1-2; 8 nucleotides align to TRBD1. The CDR3 length is 15 residues. With V trimmed by 0 bases and J by 5 bases, 5 bases remained unmatched. Germline-derived CDR1 and CDR2 are MGHRA and YSYEKL. The CDR3 nucleotides read TGCGCCAGCAGCCAAGATCCACAGGGGGGGTATGGCTACACCTTC. Amino acids: CASSQDPQGGYGYTF.

The V gene is TRBV4-2, the J gene TRBJ1-3; D is ambiguous. CDR3 size: 13 residues. Trimming pared 4 bases from V and 5 bases from J, leaving 9 bases between. CDR1 is LGHNA, CDR2 YNFKEQ, per germline. DNA for the CDR3: TGTGCCAGCAGCCCCCTGGTACGAAACACCATATATTTT. Its translation is CASSPLVRNTIYF.

The V and J genes are TRBV28 and TRBJ1-6; D gene uncertain. The CDR3 runs 16 residues. V was cut by 2 bases and J by 4 bases, with 12 bases left in between. From germline, CDR1 is MDHEN and CDR2 SYDVKM. In DNA, the CDR3 is TGTGCCAGCAGTTTAAGCCGGGCGTCATATAATTCACCCCTCCACTTT. Protein product: CASSLSRASYNSPLHF. The full variable domain, rest sourced from reference TRBV28 and TRBJ1-6, is DVKVTQSSRYLVKRTGEKVFLECVQDMDHENMFWYRQDPGLGLRLIYFSYDVKMKEKGDIPEGYSVSREKKERFSLILESASTNQTSMYLCASSLSRASYNSPLHFGNGTRLTVT.

The table lists this clone with a few counts. The chain uses TRBV10-2 and TRBJ1-1; D remains ambiguous. The CDR3 loop spans 13 amino acids. The ends were cut back, 0 bases at V and 2 bases at J, with 4 bases in the middle. From germline, CDR1 is WSHSY and CDR2 SAAADI. The CDR3 here is CASSESLNTEAFF. The CDR3 nucleotides are TGCGCCAGCAGTGAGTCGTTAAACACTGAAGCTTTCTTT.

This clone is categorized as medium-sized (0.01 to 0.1%). The J gene is TRBJ1-1, the V gene TRBV5-4; D gene ambiguous. This CDR3 contains 12 residues. The V gene lost 5 bases and the J gene lost 3 bases, with 8 bases spanning the gap. Germline V lookup: CDR1 SGHNT, CDR2 YYREEE (reference sequence). As DNA, the CDR3 is TGTGCCAGCAGTACGAGGGACACTGAAGCTTTCTTT. Its protein is CASSTRDTEAFF. Drawing the rest from reference TRBV5-4 and TRBJ1-1, the complete variable domain is ETGVTQSPTHLIKTRGQQVTLRCSSQSGHNTVSWYQQALGQGPQFIFQYYREEENGRGNFPPRFSGLQFPNYSSELNVNALELDDSALYLCASSTRDTEAFFGQGTRLTVV.

The chain couples TRBV10-3 to TRBJ2-4; 16 bases map to TRBD2. CDR3 length: 18 amino acids. In germline, CDR1 is ENHRY, CDR2 SYGVKD. V lost 5 bases, J lost 0 bases, and 4 bases stayed unmatched. The CDR3 reads CAISPGLAGGLAKNIQYF. CDR3 DNA: TGTGCCATCAGTCCGGGACTAGCGGGGGGGCTAGCCAAAAACATTCAGTACTTC.

The chain recombines TRBV9 with TRBJ2-1; 11 bases fit TRBD2. The V segment lost 0 bases and the J segment 6 bases; nucleotides outside the gene matches: 11. CDR1 is SGDLS, CDR2 YYNGEE, per germline. The CDR3 loop spans 18 amino acids. In DNA, the CDR3 is TGTGCCAGCAGCGTAGGGGGAGGGGGACTAGCGGCTACCAATGAGCAGTTCTTC. This codes for CASSVGGGGLAATNEQFF.

This chain links TRBV24-1 with TRBJ2-1; D gene ambiguous. The germline gives CDR1 KGHDR, CDR2 SFDVKD. V was clipped by 6 bases and J by 10 bases, with 15 bases between them. There are 13 residues in the CDR3. DNA for the CDR3: TGTGCCACCAGTAAAGGACCGGAAAGAGAGCAGTTCTTC. Amino acid sequence: CATSKGPEREQFF.

The CDR3 nucleotides are TGTGCCAGCAGCCCGGACGCCGCGCGGGAGCAGTTCTTC. It translates to CASSPDAAREQFF. This rearrangement joins TRBV27 to TRBJ2-1; D gene uncertain. V was clipped by 6 bases and J by 10 bases, with 16 bases between them. Germline V gives CDR1 MNHEY, CDR2 SMNVEV (reference sequence). The CDR3 has 13 amino acids.

This clone is a singleton in its sample. The chain has TRBV5-1 and TRBJ1-1; D gene ambiguous. The germline CDR1 and CDR2 sequences are SGHRS and YFSETQ. Trimming left V 0 bases short and J 6 bases short, with 3 bases between. The CDR3 runs to 11 residues. Written as DNA, the CDR3 is TGCGCCAGCAGCTTGGAGGCTGAAGCTTTCTTT. Translating it yields CASSLEAEAFF. Looking up the rest from reference TRBV5-1 and TRBJ1-1 gives the full variable domain: KAGVTQTPRYLIKTRGQQVTLSCSPISGHRSVSWYQQTPGQGLQFLFEYFSETQRNKGNFPGRFSGRQFSNSRSEMNVSTLELGDSALYLCASSLEAEAFFGQGTRLTVV.

The chain recombines TRBV9 with TRBJ1-1; tentatively, D is TRBD1 (5 bases). Between the trimmed V and J ends, which lost 0 bases and 5 bases, there was a span of 20 bases. The CDR3 consists of 17 residues. Per the germline V gene, CDR1 is SGDLS and CDR2 is YYNGEE. Here the CDR3 DNA reads TGTGCCAGCAGCGTAGAACCGGGACCTTCGCGAGGAACTGAAGCTTTCTTT. Protein: CASSVEPGPSRGTEAFF.

V is TRBV10-1 and J is TRBJ2-2; the match to TRBD1 covers 10 bases. This CDR3 spans 15 amino acids. Germline CDR1 reads WNHNN; CDR2 reads SYGVQD (reference sequence). J gave up 6 bases and V 5 bases, and 6 bases lay outside the gene matches. CDR3 DNA sequence: TGCGCCAGCAGTCGGGACAGGGGCGGCTCCGGGGAGCTGTTTTTT. Its protein is CASSRDRGGSGELFF.

The genes are TRBV2 and TRBJ1-1; D unresolved. V shed 7 bases and J shed 1 base, with 10 bases lying between them. Germline V gene sequence: CDR1 SNHLY, CDR2 FYNNEI. The CDR3 is 13 amino acids. The CDR3 DNA follows: TGTGCCAGCACTCAAGCGGAGAACACTGAAGCTTTCTTT. It yields the protein CASTQAENTEAFF.

The J gene is TRBJ1-3, the V gene TRBV5-1; D might be TRBD1 (5 bases). The CDR3 loop spans 19 amino acids. V was shortened by 3 bases and J by 0 bases, with 22 bases between the two germline ends. From germline, CDR1 is SGHRS and CDR2 YFSETQ. The CDR3 region has the DNA TGCGCCAGCAGCTCCCGTCCTATCGACAGCCTGAGCTCTGGAAACACCATATATTTT. Its protein is CASSSRPIDSLSSGNTIYF.

The chain is built from TRBV6-5 and TRBJ2-7, with D tentatively TRBD1 (6 bases). V was clipped by 4 bases and J by 0 bases, with 13 bases between them. The CDR3 is 15 amino acids. Germline values: CDR1 MNHEY, CDR2 SVGAGI. The CDR3 nucleotides are TGTGCCAGCAGTTCTAACCGGGACACCTCCTACGAGCAGTACTTC. It is translated as CASSSNRDTSYEQYF.

J is TRBJ2-5 and V is TRBV3-1 (or the pseudogene TRBV3-2), with D possibly being TRBD1 or TRBD2 (5 bases each). The CDR3 sequence is 15 residues long. Trimming took off 0 bases at V and 3 bases at J, with 11 bases between the two ends. Germline CDR1 and CDR2: LGHDT and YNNKEL (reference sequence). The CDR3 DNA sequence: TGTGCCAGCAGCCAAGAGGGGGTGGGGGAAGAGACCCAGTACTTC. This sequence encodes CASSQEGVGEETQYF.

Concerning this clone itself: Other DNA sequences within the sample encode an identical CDR3. This chain joins TRBV6-1 and TRBJ2-6; no firm D call. Trimming left V 2 bases short and J 2 bases short, with 7 bases between. Per germline, CDR1 MNHNS and CDR2 SASEGT. This CDR3 spans 15 amino acids. The CDR3 DNA is TGTGCCAGCAGTGAATTTCTCACTGGGGCCAACGTCCTGACTTTC. Residues: CASSEFLTGANVLTF.

The chain recombines TRBV7-2 with TRBJ2-1; a weak D match, TRBD1 (5 bases). CDR1 is SGHTA, CDR2 FQGNSA, per germline. Deletions cut 0 bases from V and 3 bases from J, with 9 bases between. CDR3 length: 15 residues. DNA for the CDR3: TGTGCCAGCAGCTTAGCAGGGGCTAGCTACAATGAGCAGTTCTTC. It encodes CASSLAGASYNEQFF.

The sample holds one count of this clone. The V gene is TRBV6-6, the J gene TRBJ1-1, with unresolved D. Germline lookup yields CDR1 MNHNY and CDR2 SVGAGI (reference sequence). The length of the CDR3 is 13 residues. Trimming removed 4 bases from V and 1 base from J, with 7 bases in between. The chain's CDR3 is CASSFQSNTEAFF. The CDR3 nucleotides read TGTGCCAGCAGTTTTCAGTCGAACACTGAAGCTTTCTTT.

J is TRBJ1-4 and V is TRBV5-1, with D tentatively TRBD1 (5 bases). There are 14 residues in the CDR3. Trimming pared 0 bases from V and 7 bases from J, leaving 10 bases between. Germline V gene sequence: CDR1 SGHRS, CDR2 YFSETQ. CDR3 DNA sequence: TGCGCCAGCAGCTTGGGTTTGAGGGGTGAAAAACTGTTTTTT. It codes for CASSLGLRGEKLFF. The variable domain in full, completed from reference TRBV5-1 and TRBJ1-4, reads KAGVTQTPRYLIKTRGQQVTLSCSPISGHRSVSWYQQTPGQGLQFLFEYFSETQRNKGNFPGRFSGRQFSNSRSEMNVSTLELGDSALYLCASSLGLRGEKLFFGSGTQLSVL.

This rearrangement joins TRBV5-1 to TRBJ2-3; unclear D gene. The V gene's germline CDR1 is SGHRS and CDR2 YFSETQ. The CDR3 length is 16 residues. V was cut by 4 bases and J by 1 base, with 16 bases left in between. The DNA for the CDR3 is TGCGCCAGCAGCCCCAAAGGGATTTCGGGCACAGATACGCAGTATTTT. It encodes CASSPKGISGTDTQYF.

The chain couples TRBV5-1 to TRBJ1-2, with TRBD1 as a possible D gene (6 bases). Looked up from germline, CDR1 is SGHRS and CDR2 is YFSETQ. CDR3 size: 15 residues. Trimming left V 4 bases short and J 4 bases short, with 17 bases between. CDR3 amino acids: CASSPWRDTSYGYTF. CDR3 DNA: TGCGCCAGCAGCCCCTGGCGGGACACTTCCTATGGCTACACCTTC.